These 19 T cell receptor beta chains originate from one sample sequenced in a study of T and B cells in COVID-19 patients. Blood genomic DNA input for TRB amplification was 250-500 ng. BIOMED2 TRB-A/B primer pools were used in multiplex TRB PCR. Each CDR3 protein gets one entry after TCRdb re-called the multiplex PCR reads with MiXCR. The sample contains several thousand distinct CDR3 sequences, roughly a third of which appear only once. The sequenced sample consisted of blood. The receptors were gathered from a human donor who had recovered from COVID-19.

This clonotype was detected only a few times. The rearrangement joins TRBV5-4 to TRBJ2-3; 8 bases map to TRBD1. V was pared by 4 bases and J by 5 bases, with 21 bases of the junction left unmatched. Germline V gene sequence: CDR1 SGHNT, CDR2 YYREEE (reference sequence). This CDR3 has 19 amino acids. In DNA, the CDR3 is TGTGCCAGCAGCCCCCAGGGGGCGATGGGGGGTGTGCACAGAGATACGCAGTATTTT. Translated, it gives CASSPQGAMGGVHRDTQYF.

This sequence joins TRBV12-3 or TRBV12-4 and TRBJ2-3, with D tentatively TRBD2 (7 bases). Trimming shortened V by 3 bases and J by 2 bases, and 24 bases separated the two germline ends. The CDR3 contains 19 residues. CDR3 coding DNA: TGTGCCAGCAGTTTGCGTGAACCTTGGCAGGGGAGGGCCACAGATACGCAGTATTTT. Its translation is CASSLREPWQGRATDTQYF.

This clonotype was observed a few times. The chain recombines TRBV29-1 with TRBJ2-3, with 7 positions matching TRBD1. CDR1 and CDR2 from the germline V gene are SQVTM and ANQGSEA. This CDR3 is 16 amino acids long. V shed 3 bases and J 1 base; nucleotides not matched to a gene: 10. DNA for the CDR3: TGCAGCGTTGAGGCCCCGCGACAGGGAGGCACAGATACGCAGTATTTT. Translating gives CSVEAPRQGGTDTQYF.

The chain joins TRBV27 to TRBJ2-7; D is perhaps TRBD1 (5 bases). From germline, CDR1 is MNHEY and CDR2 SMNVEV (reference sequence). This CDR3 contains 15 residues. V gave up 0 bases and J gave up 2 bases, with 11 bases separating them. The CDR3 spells CASSLSQGSTYEQYF. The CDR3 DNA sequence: TGTGCCAGCAGTTTATCCCAGGGAAGCACCTACGAGCAGTACTTC.

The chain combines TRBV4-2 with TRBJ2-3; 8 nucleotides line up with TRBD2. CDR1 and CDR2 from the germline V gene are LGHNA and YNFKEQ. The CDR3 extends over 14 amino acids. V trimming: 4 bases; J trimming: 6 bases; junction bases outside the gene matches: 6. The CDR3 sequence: CASSPQAGVDTQYF. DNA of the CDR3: TGTGCCAGCAGCCCTCAAGCGGGGGTGGATACGCAGTATTTT.

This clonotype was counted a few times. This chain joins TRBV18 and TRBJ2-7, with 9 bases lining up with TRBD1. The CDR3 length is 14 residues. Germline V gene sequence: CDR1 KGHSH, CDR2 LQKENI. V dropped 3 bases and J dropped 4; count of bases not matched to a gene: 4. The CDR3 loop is CASSPSTGGYEQYV. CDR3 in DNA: TGTGCCAGCTCACCTTCGACAGGGGGATACGAGCAGTACGTC.

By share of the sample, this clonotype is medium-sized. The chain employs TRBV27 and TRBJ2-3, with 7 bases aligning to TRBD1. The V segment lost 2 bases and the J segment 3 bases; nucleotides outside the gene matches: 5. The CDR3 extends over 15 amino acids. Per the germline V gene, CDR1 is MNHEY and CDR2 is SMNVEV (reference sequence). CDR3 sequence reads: CASSLQGVVTDTQYF. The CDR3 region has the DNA TGTGCCAGCAGTTTACAGGGGGTGGTAACAGATACGCAGTATTTT.

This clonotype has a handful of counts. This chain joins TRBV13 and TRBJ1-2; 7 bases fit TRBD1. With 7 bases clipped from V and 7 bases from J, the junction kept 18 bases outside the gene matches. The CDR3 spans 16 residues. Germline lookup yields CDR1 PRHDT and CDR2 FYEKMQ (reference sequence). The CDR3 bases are TGTGCCAGCAATGGGGACAGCAGGCTTGTATCCGGTGGCTACACCTTC. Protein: CASNGDSRLVSGGYTF.

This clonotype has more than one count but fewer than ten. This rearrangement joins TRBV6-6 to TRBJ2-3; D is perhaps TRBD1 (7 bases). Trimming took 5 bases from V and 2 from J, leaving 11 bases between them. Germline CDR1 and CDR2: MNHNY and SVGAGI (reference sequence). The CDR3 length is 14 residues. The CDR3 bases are TGTGCCAGCAGTGCGGGACAGCACACAGATACGCAGTATTTT. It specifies CASSAGQHTDTQYF.

CDR3 sequence reads: CAIAGYGTDTQYF. The CDR3 DNA sequence: TGTGCCATCGCGGGGTATGGCACAGATACGCAGTATTTT. The rearrangement uses TRBV10-3 and TRBJ2-3; a weak D match, TRBD2 (6 bases). Trimming left V 8 bases short and J 1 base short, with 10 bases between. From germline, CDR1 is ENHRY and CDR2 SYGVKD. The CDR3 spans 13 residues.

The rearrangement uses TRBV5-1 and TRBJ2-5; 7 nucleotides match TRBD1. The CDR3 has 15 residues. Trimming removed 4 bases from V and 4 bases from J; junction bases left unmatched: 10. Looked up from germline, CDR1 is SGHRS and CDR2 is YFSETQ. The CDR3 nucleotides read TGCGCCAGCAGCATCGGACAGGCATCACGAGAGACCCAGTACTTC. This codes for CASSIGQASRETQYF.

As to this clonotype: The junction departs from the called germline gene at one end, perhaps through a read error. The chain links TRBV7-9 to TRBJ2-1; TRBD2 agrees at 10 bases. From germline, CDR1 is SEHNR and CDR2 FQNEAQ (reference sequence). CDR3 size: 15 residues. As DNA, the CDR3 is TGCGCCAGCAGCTTTACTAGCGGGGTTTACAATGAGCAGTTCTTC. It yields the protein CASSFTSGVYNEQFF.

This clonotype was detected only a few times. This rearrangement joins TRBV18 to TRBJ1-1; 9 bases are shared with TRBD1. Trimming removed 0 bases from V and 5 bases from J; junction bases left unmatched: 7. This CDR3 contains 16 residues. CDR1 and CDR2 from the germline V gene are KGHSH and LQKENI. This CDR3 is CASSPPSPGQGTEAFF. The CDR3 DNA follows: TGTGCCAGCTCACCACCGAGCCCGGGACAGGGAACTGAAGCTTTCTTT.

The CDR3 loop is CASSYGYTEAFF. The CDR3 DNA sequence: TGTGCCAGCAGTTACGGGTACACTGAAGCTTTCTTT. The rearrangement uses TRBV12-3 or TRBV12-4 and TRBJ1-1; D is unclear. Trimming pared 4 bases from V and 3 bases from J, leaving 6 bases between. This CDR3 has 12 residues.

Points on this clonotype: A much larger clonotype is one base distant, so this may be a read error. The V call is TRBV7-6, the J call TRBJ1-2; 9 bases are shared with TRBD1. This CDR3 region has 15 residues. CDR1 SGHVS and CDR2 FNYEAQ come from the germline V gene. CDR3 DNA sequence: TGTGCCAGCAGCTTAGAGACAGGGGGGCACTATGGCTGCACCTTC. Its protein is CASSLETGGHYGCTF. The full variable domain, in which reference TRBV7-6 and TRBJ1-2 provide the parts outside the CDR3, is GAGVSQSPRYKVTKRGQDVALRCDPISGHVSLYWYRQALGQGPEFLTYFNYEAQQDKSGLPNDRFSAERPEGSISTLTIQRTEQRDSAMYRCASSLETGGHYGCTFGSGTRLTVV.

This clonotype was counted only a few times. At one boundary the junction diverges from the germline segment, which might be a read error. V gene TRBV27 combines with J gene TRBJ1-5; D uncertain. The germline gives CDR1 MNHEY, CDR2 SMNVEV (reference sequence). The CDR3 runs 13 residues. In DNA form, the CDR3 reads TGTGCCAGCAGTGTATCAGGTCGTCAGCCCCAGCATTTT. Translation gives CASSVSGRQPQHF.

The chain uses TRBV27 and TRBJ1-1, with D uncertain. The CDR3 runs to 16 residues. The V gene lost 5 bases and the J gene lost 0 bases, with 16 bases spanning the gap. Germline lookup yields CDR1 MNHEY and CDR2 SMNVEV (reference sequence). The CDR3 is CASSARSLGMNTEAFF. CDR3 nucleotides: TGTGCCAGCAGTGCCCGATCCTTAGGAATGAACACTGAAGCTTTCTTT.

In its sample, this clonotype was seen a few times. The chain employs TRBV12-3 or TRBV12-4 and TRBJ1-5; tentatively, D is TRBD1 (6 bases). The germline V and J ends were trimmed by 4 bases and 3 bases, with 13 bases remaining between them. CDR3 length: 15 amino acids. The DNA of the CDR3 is TGTGCCAGCAGTTACGATTCAGGGGACAATCAGCCCCAGCATTTT. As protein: CASSYDSGDNQPQHF.

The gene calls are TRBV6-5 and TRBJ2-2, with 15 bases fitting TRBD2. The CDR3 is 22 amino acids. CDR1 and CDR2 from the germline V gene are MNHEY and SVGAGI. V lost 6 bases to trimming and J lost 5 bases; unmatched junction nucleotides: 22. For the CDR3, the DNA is TGTGCCAGCAGCCCCCAGCCTGGCGGGACTAGCGGGGGGTTATCGGGGACCGGGGAGCTGTTTTTT. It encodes CASSPQPGGTSGGLSGTGELFF.